This entry concerns a single T cell receptor (beta chain). Its cognate antigen is unknown. The data were taken from a study of cytomegalovirus exposure and HLA in healthy donors. TCRdb keeps only in-frame clones here, not all; method: immunoSEQ multiplex PCR. The sample lists 150,000 to 200,000 clones, roughly 82% occurring once. Whole-study results and caveats: First-cohort TCR clusters were later found to tend to co-occur in the roughly 130 validation repertoires. The study designated 150 or so TCR beta chains cytomegalovirus-associated.

The sample taken for sequencing was PBMCs. The sequence was collected from a young man in good health and CMV-seropositive.

CDR3 sequence: CASSLVPSGSVELFF. The CDR3 DNA reads as TGTGCCAGCAGCTTAGTGCCTAGCGGGAGCGTAGAGCTGTTTTTT. The V gene is TRBV7-8, the J gene TRBJ2-2; the match to TRBD2 covers 10 bases. Per germline, CDR1 SGHVS and CDR2 FQNEAQ. J gave up 11 bases and V 1 base, and 7 bases lay outside the gene matches. This CDR3 has 15 amino acids.